This TCR beta chain stems from a study of early T cells in non-severe SARS-CoV-2 infection. Overall study: With bulk RNA from unsorted whole blood as input, sequencing yielded unpaired chains. Study results and limitations: VDJdb matches were skewed toward anti-spike CD8 T cell responses.

This clonotype has a handful of counts. Its antigen is unidentified. The TCR library protocol attached unique molecular identifiers to the individual cDNA molecules. TCRdb reanalysed the 5' RACE reads using MiXCR and keeps one entry per CDR3 protein. Seen here are roughly 64,000 distinct CDR3 sequences, 8.8% observed once, and the top ten hold 13%. This TCR was sampled from an adult who was a healthcare worker with PCR-confirmed SARS-CoV-2 infection or an uninfected control (not recorded which). Sequencing used whole blood, obtained at baseline.

CDR3 sequence reads: CASSVGTSGRLSEQFF. The CDR3 DNA follows: TGTGCCAGCAGCGTAGGGACTAGCGGGAGACTAAGTGAGCAGTTCTTC. V gene TRBV9 combines with J gene TRBJ2-1, with TRBD2 matching over 13 bases. After removal of 0 bases from V and 9 bases from J, the junction contained 6 bases not matched to a gene. CDR1 SGDLS and CDR2 YYNGEE come from the germline V gene. The CDR3 is made up of 16 amino acids.